This T cell receptor beta chain is from a study of T cells in localized non-small cell lung cancer. General study points: Of the tissues analyzed, uninvolved adjacent lung showed maximal T cell clonality, greater than tumor.

Turning to this clone: As yet, its antigen is unknown.

CDR1 GTSNPN and CDR2 SVGIG come from the germline V gene (reference sequence). The ends lost 2 bases at V and 8 bases at J; junction bases unmatched: 13. This CDR3 is built from 16 residues. Produced via immunoSEQ multiplex PCR; TCRdb's table is partial and in-frame only. The sample includes fewer than 95,000 clones, approximately 91% of them seen just once. The sequenced sample was PBMCs, obtained before any cancer treatment. V usage is TRBV30 and J usage is TRBJ1-4; 8 bases match TRBD1. This TCR derives from a woman aged 40-75 years with stage II squamous cell lung carcinoma. The CDR3 spells CAWSPTSTGVWEKLFF. CDR3 DNA sequence: TGTGCCTGGAGTCCCACATCGACAGGGGTCTGGGAAAAACTGTTTTTT.